Ten or more counts support the clone carrying this T cell receptor (beta chain). These data are taken from a study of T cells in Graves' hyperthyroidism and ophthalmopathy. Authors of the study amplified TCR beta CDR3 regions from RNA transcripts. Researchers ran a first-round RT-PCR on the TCR CDR3 using the HTBI primer set. From the multiplex PCR reads, TCRdb called clonotypes with MiXCR, one entry per CDR3 protein. The data show over 550,000 distinct CDR3 sequences, approximately 15% seen once. The CDR3 extends over 15 amino acids. Germline lookup yields CDR1 DFQATT and CDR2 SNEGSKA (reference sequence). Trimming removed 1 base from V and 2 bases from J; junction bases left unmatched: 4.

The receptor's source is a woman in her late teens or twenties with Graves' hyperthyroidism. The sequenced sample consisted of blood. This chain connects TRBV20-1 to TRBJ2-3; 9 bases map to TRBD2. The CDR3 loop is CSARGTSVFTDTQYF. The CDR3 DNA reads TGCAGTGCTAGAGGGACTAGCGTCTTCACAGATACGCAGTATTTT.